This TCR beta chain was found in a study of T cell responses to AZD1222 COVID-19 vaccine. Using immunoSEQ multiplex PCR, the repertoire was profiled, and TCRdb retains in-frame clones only, with some absent. Altogether 150,000 to 200,000 clones are present, 87% being singletons, with the ten largest covering 2.7%. After removal of 6 bases from V and 7 bases from J, the junction contained 5 bases not matched to a gene. This CDR3 comprises 14 residues. Per the germline V gene, CDR1 is MNHEY and CDR2 is SVGAGI. Study outcomes and limitations: Compared with day 0, the breadth and depth of the Spike-specific TCR repertoire rose significantly after two doses of AZD1222.

About this clone: The target antigen is unknown.

The TCR sequence derives from an adult in good health. The specimen comprised peripheral blood, sampled on day 0 of MenACWY control vaccination. The chain recombines TRBV6-5 with TRBJ1-6; the match to TRBD1 covers 8 bases. The DNA of the CDR3 is TGTGCCAGCAGACTCGGACAGGGCAATTCACCCCTCCACTTT. Its translation is CASRLGQGNSPLHF.